This entry lists 26 T cell receptor beta chains sequenced from one sample in a study of cytomegalovirus exposure and HLA in healthy donors. The PCR had 60 Vbeta and 13 Jbeta primers. Produced via immunoSEQ multiplex PCR; TCRdb's table is partial and in-frame only. The sample has over 100,000 clones, roughly 73% seen once. Material for sequencing was PBMCs. The receptors originated from a woman under 40 in good health and CMV-seronegative.

The table lists this clone with a few counts. The chain combines TRBV5-8 with TRBJ1-2; no definite D call. CDR1 is SGHTS, CDR2 YDEGEE, per germline. The CDR3 has 10 residues. The ends were cut back, 4 bases at V and 8 bases at J, with 6 bases in the middle. In DNA form, the CDR3 reads TGTGCCAGCAGCCCCTCCGGCTACACCTTC. It is translated as CASSPSGYTF.

The CDR3 region has the DNA TGCGCCAGCAGCCAAGACCATCAACAGCCGTTGGAGACCCAGTACTTC. As protein: CASSQDHQQPLETQYF. The chain uses TRBV4-1 and TRBJ2-5; D remains unclear. The CDR3 runs to 16 residues. Per the germline V gene, CDR1 is MGHRA and CDR2 is YSYEKL. Trimming cost V 0 bases and J 5 bases, with 16 bases left between them.

CDR3 coding DNA: TGTGCCTGGAGCCCGGGGACAGGCGGGGAGCTGTTTTTT. Translating it yields CAWSPGTGGELFF. The chain is built from TRBV30 and TRBJ2-2, with 8 bases that match TRBD1. The germline CDR1 and CDR2 sequences are GTSNPN and SVGIG (reference sequence). The CDR3 is 13 residues long. V gave up 3 bases and J gave up 7 bases; unmatched junction bases: 4.

For the CDR3, the DNA is TGTGCCAGCAGTTACAGCCGGGACTACTATGGCTACACCTTC. It specifies CASSYSRDYYGYTF. The chain carries TRBV6-5 and TRBJ1-2; tentatively, D is TRBD1 (5 bases). Germline values: CDR1 MNHEY, CDR2 SVGAGI. The V and J ends lost 2 bases and 3 bases respectively, with 10 bases between them. The CDR3 totals 14 residues.

This clone appeared a single time. This chain connects TRBV28 to TRBJ2-7; tentatively, D is TRBD1 (6 bases). V lost 5 bases and J 2 bases, leaving 16 bases between the germline ends. Germline CDR1 MDHEN, CDR2 SYDVKM. This CDR3 is 15 amino acids long. CDR3 in amino acids: CASSVGHLYTYEQYF. The DNA of the CDR3 is TGTGCCAGCAGTGTGGGACACCTTTACACCTACGAGCAGTACTTC.

The V and J genes are TRBV6-1 and TRBJ2-7; TRBD1 matches at 8 bases. CDR1 and CDR2 (germline): MNHNS, SASEGT. V shed 8 bases and J 2 bases; nucleotides not matched to a gene: 5. The CDR3 runs 13 residues. The CDR3 DNA sequence: TGTGCCAGCCGTTCGGGACAGGCCTACGAGCAGTACTTC. It translates to CASRSGQAYEQYF.

The V and J genes are TRBV2 and TRBJ1-1; TRBD1 matches 9 bases. CDR1 and CDR2 from the germline V gene are SNHLY and FYNNEI. This CDR3 has 15 amino acids. Unmatched junction bases numbered 2, after V lost 3 bases and J lost 0 bases. CDR3 region: CASSDRQGVNTEAFF. CDR3 DNA sequence: TGTGCCAGCAGTGACAGACAGGGGGTGAACACTGAAGCTTTCTTT.

The chain recombines TRBV15 with TRBJ2-1; TRBD2 matches at 8 bases. CDR1 and CDR2 from the germline V gene are LNHNV and YYDKDF (reference sequence). V trimming: 0 bases; J trimming: 6 bases; junction bases outside the gene matches: 16. This CDR3 has 19 residues. CDR3 sequence reads: CATSRELALDGAGGNEQFF. The CDR3 DNA sequence: TGTGCCACCAGCAGAGAATTAGCCCTCGACGGCGCGGGGGGCAATGAGCAGTTCTTC.

V gene TRBV7-2 combines with J gene TRBJ1-4; D unresolved. The CDR3 is 14 amino acids. Germline values: CDR1 SGHTA, CDR2 FQGNSA. V was trimmed by 5 bases and J by 4 bases, leaving 11 bases between them. The DNA for the CDR3 is TGTGCCAGCAGCGCCTTCGGGGATAATGAAAAACTGTTTTTT. Translating it yields CASSAFGDNEKLFF. The full variable domain, rest sourced from reference TRBV7-2 and TRBJ1-4, is GAGVSQSPSNKVTEKGKDVELRCDPISGHTALYWYRQSLGQGLEFLIYFQGNSAPDKSGLPSDRFSAERTGGSVSTLTIQRTQQEDSAVYLCASSAFGDNEKLFFGSGTQLSVL.

This clone was counted a few times. The rearrangement uses TRBV5-1 and TRBJ1-5; the D is unclear. This CDR3 comprises 15 residues. V dropped 4 bases and J dropped 1 base, with 12 bases sitting between them. Per germline, CDR1 SGHRS and CDR2 YFSETQ. The DNA for the CDR3 is TGCGCCAGCAGCCTTTCATCGGGGAGCAATCAGCCCCAGCATTTT. Translating it yields CASSLSSGSNQPQHF.

This clone has only one observation. The CDR3 spells CASSSIAGEETQYF. In nucleotides, the CDR3 is TGCGCCAGCAGCTCCATAGCGGGAGAAGAGACCCAGTACTTC. This rearrangement joins TRBV5-1 to TRBJ2-5, with TRBD2 matching over 9 bases. The CDR3 has 14 residues. V shed 3 bases and J 3 bases; nucleotides not matched to a gene: 3. The germline V gene has CDR1 SGHRS and CDR2 YFSETQ. The full variable domain, in which reference TRBV5-1 and TRBJ2-5 provide the parts outside the CDR3, is KAGVTQTPRYLIKTRGQQVTLSCSPISGHRSVSWYQQTPGQGLQFLFEYFSETQRNKGNFPGRFSGRQFSNSRSEMNVSTLELGDSALYLCASSSIAGEETQYFGPGTRLLVL.

The chain recombines TRBV7-9 with TRBJ1-3; 7 bases are shared with TRBD1. This CDR3 region has 15 residues. V trimming: 4 bases; J trimming: 0 bases; junction bases outside the gene matches: 3. The germline gives CDR1 SEHNR, CDR2 FQNEAQ (reference sequence). The CDR3: CASSSQGHSGNTIYF. Written as DNA, the CDR3 is TGTGCCAGCAGCTCACAGGGGCACTCTGGAAACACCATATATTTT.

This chain connects TRBV11-3 to TRBJ2-7; 10 bases are a match to TRBD1. The length of the CDR3 is 14 residues. Germline assignment: CDR1 SGHNT and CDR2 YENEEA. After removal of 6 bases from V and 5 bases from J, the junction contained 7 bases not matched to a gene. The CDR3 sequence: CASRGQGRRNEQYF. The CDR3 coding sequence is TGTGCCAGCAGGGGACAGGGGCGGCGGAACGAGCAGTACTTC. Variable domain in full (rest from reference TRBV11-3 and TRBJ2-7): EAGVVQSPRYKIIEKKQPVAFWCNPISGHNTLYWYLQNLGQGPELLIRYENEEAVDDSQLPKDRFSAERLKGVDSTLKIQPAELGDSAVYLCASRGQGRRNEQYFGPGTRLTVT.

The V and J genes are TRBV15 and TRBJ2-1; the match to TRBD2 covers 16 bases. CDR3 length equals 19 residues. Germline CDR1 and CDR2: LNHNV and YYDKDF (reference sequence). V was clipped by 2 bases and J by 0 bases; unmatched bases: 4. CDR3 in amino acids: CATSRSGTSGRGSYNEQFF. The CDR3, as DNA: TGTGCCACCAGCAGATCCGGGACTAGCGGGAGGGGCTCCTACAATGAGCAGTTCTTC.

The V and J genes are TRBV6-5 and TRBJ1-2; 8 bases align to TRBD1. V shed 2 bases, J shed 3 bases, and the junction held 2 bases outside the gene matches. The germline V gene encodes CDR1 MNHEY and CDR2 SVGAGI. The CDR3 spans 14 residues. CDR3: CASSYGDRYYGYTF. CDR3 nucleotide sequence: TGTGCCAGCAGTTACGGGGACAGGTACTATGGCTACACCTTC.

This rearrangement joins TRBV7-9 to TRBJ2-1; 12 nucleotides agree with TRBD2. Germline CDR1 SEHNR, CDR2 FQNEAQ (reference sequence). V trimming: 5 bases; J trimming: 7 bases; junction bases outside the gene matches: 12. The CDR3 spans 17 residues. This CDR3 reads CASSPPFRLAGANEQFF. The CDR3 bases are TGTGCCAGCAGCCCACCCTTCAGACTAGCGGGGGCTAATGAGCAGTTCTTC.

The V and J genes are TRBV11-2 and TRBJ1-4; 11 positions agree with TRBD1. CDR3 length: 15 residues. Germline CDR1 reads SGHAT; CDR2 reads FQNNGV. V gave up 5 bases and J gave up 6 bases; unmatched junction bases: 5. The CDR3: CASSADRGRDEKLFF. CDR3 bases: TGTGCCAGCAGCGCGGACAGGGGGCGAGATGAAAAACTGTTTTTT.

With respect to this clone: One end of the junction is discordant with germline, which a read error may explain. The rearrangement links TRBV7-9 to TRBJ1-4; no reliable D call. Germline assignment: CDR1 SEHNR and CDR2 FQNEAQ (reference sequence). This CDR3 contains 13 residues. CDR3 in DNA: TGTTCCAGCAGCCCGACTGAGAATGAAAAACTGTTTTTT. It specifies CSSSPTENEKLFF.

To note about this clone: The junction shows a germline mismatch at one end, possibly a read error. This sequence joins TRBV19 and TRBJ1-2; 9 bases line up with TRBD1. The CDR3 length is 11 residues. Germline V gene lookup returns CDR1 LNHDA and CDR2 SQIVND (reference sequence). CDR3 amino acids: CASSTSDRGSF. In nucleotides, the CDR3 is TGTGCCAGTAGTACTTCGGACAGGGGATCCTTC.

This clone was detected a few times. The V and J genes are TRBV7-6 and TRBJ1-5; TRBD1 might be the D (6 bases). Germline V CDR1 and CDR2: SGHVS, FNYEAQ. V dropped 5 bases and J dropped 7 bases, with 12 bases sitting between them. The CDR3 sequence is 13 residues long. CDR3 bases: TGTGCCAGCAGCCTCCTTGGACAGCAGCCCCAGCATTTT. This gives the protein CASSLLGQQPQHF.

This clone has only one observation. The sample has other DNA sequences that encode this CDR3 too. V is TRBV7-2 and J is TRBJ1-5; D is unresolved. Trimming took 1 base from V and 1 from J, leaving 2 bases between them. The CDR3 spans 13 residues. Germline V CDR1 and CDR2: SGHTA, FQGNSA. The CDR3 sequence is CASSLVSNQPQHF. The CDR3 nucleotides are TGTGCCAGCAGCTTAGTAAGCAATCAGCCCCAGCATTTT.

This chain joins TRBV15 and TRBJ1-1; D gene ambiguous. CDR3 length equals 15 residues. The V gene's germline CDR1 is LNHNV and CDR2 YYDKDF (reference sequence). V was shortened by 1 base and J by 1 base, with 10 bases between the two germline ends. This CDR3 reads CATSRGADRNTEAFF. For the CDR3, the DNA is TGTGCCACCAGCAGAGGGGCTGATAGGAACACTGAAGCTTTCTTT.

This clone showed up just a few times. The rearrangement joins TRBV6-1 to TRBJ1-1; D call uncertain. The CDR3 covers 17 residues. Germline assignment: CDR1 MNHNS and CDR2 SASEGT. Trimming took 0 bases from V and 5 from J, leaving 19 bases between them. The CDR3 DNA follows: TGTGCCAGCAGTGAAGCGTGGGGAAACAATGGGAGGACTGAAGCTTTCTTT. Its translation: CASSEAWGNNGRTEAFF.

The chain couples TRBV5-4 to TRBJ2-7; 8 positions match TRBD2. This CDR3 contains 16 residues. After removal of 4 bases from V and 0 bases from J, the junction contained 9 bases not matched to a gene. From germline, CDR1 is SGHNT and CDR2 YYREEE (reference sequence). The CDR3 bases are TGTGCCAGCAGCCTGCGTTGGGGGACTAGCTCCTACGAGCAGTACTTC. Encoded protein: CASSLRWGTSSYEQYF. The full variable domain, with the rest looked up from reference TRBV5-4 and TRBJ2-7, is ETGVTQSPTHLIKTRGQQVTLRCSSQSGHNTVSWYQQALGQGPQFIFQYYREEENGRGNFPPRFSGLQFPNYSSELNVNALELDDSALYLCASSLRWGTSSYEQYFGPGTRLTVT.

The V call is TRBV29-1, the J call TRBJ2-1; the match to TRBD2 covers 14 bases. CDR1 and CDR2 from the germline V gene are SQVTM and ANQGSEA. The CDR3 loop spans 18 amino acids. The ends lost 6 bases at V and 5 bases at J; junction bases unmatched: 15. For the CDR3, the DNA is TGCAGCGTGAGATCCGGGACTAGCGGGAGAATGGGAGACAATGAGCAGTTCTTC. This translates into CSVRSGTSGRMGDNEQFF.

The rearrangement joins TRBV9 to TRBJ1-1, with D uncertain. V was pared by 4 bases and J by 0 bases, with 13 bases between. The CDR3 runs to 15 residues. Germline V gives CDR1 SGDLS, CDR2 YYNGEE. The CDR3 coding sequence is TGTGCCAGCAGCCCGACACCTAATGTGAACACTGAAGCTTTCTTT. It yields the protein CASSPTPNVNTEAFF.